This T cell receptor (beta chain) is drawn from a study of cytomegalovirus exposure and HLA in healthy donors. Study findings and constraints: For TCR beta chains, V- and J-gene trimming was later linked to a missense DCLRE1C variant.

Primers: 60 Vbeta forward and 13 Jbeta reverse. Only in-frame clones appear in the TCRdb table, and some are missing; sequencing was by immunoSEQ multiplex PCR. The data contain about 200,000 clones, more than 65% of them singletons. V was shortened by 6 bases and J by 6 bases, with 14 bases between the two germline ends. The CDR3 loop spans 14 amino acids. Per germline, CDR1 SNHLY and CDR2 FYNNEI. As for this clone: Antigen: not known.

The TCR sequence derives from a man in his fifties in good health and CMV-seronegative. Sequencing was done on a sample of PBMCs. The chain employs TRBV2 and TRBJ2-2; D possibly corresponds to TRBD1 (5 bases). The CDR3 bases are TGTGCCAGCAGATTAGGGGCAATCGCCGGGGAGCTGTTTTTT. The encoded protein is CASRLGAIAGELFF.